This entry lists 18 T cell receptor beta chains sequenced from one sample in a study of T cell changes during pregnancy in multiple sclerosis. The repertoire was sequenced with immunoSEQ multiplex PCR; TCRdb's copy has only in-frame clones and lacks some. This sample has 95,000 to 100,000 clones; 92% occur once, and the top ten carry approximately 2.4%. The source material was peripheral blood, sampled after pregnancy. The receptor set was obtained from a female donor in good health, enrolled as a control in a pregnancy study.

The V call is TRBV7-8, the J call TRBJ2-7; 8 positions match TRBD2. V was pared by 5 bases and J by 3 bases, with 9 bases of the junction left unmatched. The germline gives CDR1 SGHVS, CDR2 FQNEAQ. There are 15 residues in the CDR3. The CDR3 DNA is TGTGCCAGCAGCCTCAAGACTAGCGCGGACTACGAGCAGTACTTC. Translation gives CASSLKTSADYEQYF.

The chain has TRBV11-2 and TRBJ2-7; tentative D call: TRBD1 (6 bases). V lost 5 bases and J 11 bases, leaving 19 bases between the germline ends. Germline V gene lookup returns CDR1 SGHAT and CDR2 FQNNGV. The CDR3 has 13 amino acids. DNA of the CDR3: TGTGCCAGCAGCCAAACACTTTCCGGGACAAAGTACTTC. Its translation: CASSQTLSGTKYF. The full variable domain, in which reference TRBV11-2 and TRBJ2-7 provide the parts outside the CDR3, is EAGVAQSPRYKIIEKRQSVAFWCNPISGHATLYWYQQILGQGPKLLIQFQNNGVVDDSQLPKDRFSAERLKGVDSTLKIQPAKLEDSAVYLCASSQTLSGTKYFGPGTRLTVT.

In its sample, this clone was seen a few times. The chain combines TRBV19 with TRBJ1-5; tentative D call: TRBD1 (6 bases). Trimming pared 5 bases from V and 3 bases from J, leaving 14 bases between. The CDR3 runs 15 residues. Germline V gene sequence: CDR1 LNHDA, CDR2 SQIVND (reference sequence). The CDR3 protein is CASSATGSYNQPQHF. The CDR3 DNA is TGTGCCAGTAGTGCTACAGGGTCGTACAATCAGCCCCAGCATTTT.

This clone was found once. The V and J genes are TRBV2 and TRBJ2-2; 9 bases map to TRBD1. The length of the CDR3 is 15 residues. CDR1 SNHLY and CDR2 FYNNEI come from the germline V gene. V shed 8 bases and J 5 bases; nucleotides not matched to a gene: 9. The CDR3: CASRDRVVLTGELFF. CDR3 coding DNA: TGTGCCAGCCGGGACAGGGTAGTTTTGACCGGGGAGCTGTTTTTT. Filled out from reference TRBV2 and TRBJ2-2, the complete variable domain reads EPEVTQTPSHQVTQMGQEVILRCVPISNHLYFYWYRQILGQKVEFLVSFYNNEISEKSEIFDDQFSVERPDGSNFTLKIRSTKLEDSAMYFCASRDRVVLTGELFFGEGSRLTVL.

The genes are TRBV10-3 and TRBJ2-2; D is unclear. CDR1 and CDR2 from the germline V gene are ENHRY and SYGVKD. Deletions cut 7 bases from V and 3 bases from J, with 12 bases between. CDR3 length: 14 amino acids. The chain's CDR3 is CAITPTIDTGELFF. The CDR3 DNA is TGTGCCATCACCCCTACTATCGACACCGGGGAGCTGTTTTTT.

This clone was recorded only once. The rearrangement links TRBV4-2 to TRBJ2-1; 11 positions match TRBD2. CDR1 LGHNA and CDR2 YNFKEQ come from the germline V gene. J gave up 7 bases and V 2 bases, and 7 bases lay outside the gene matches. The length of the CDR3 is 16 residues. CDR3 amino acids: CASSQMGLAGGNEQFF. CDR3 nucleotide sequence: TGTGCCAGCAGCCAAATGGGGCTAGCGGGAGGTAATGAGCAGTTCTTC.

The chain is built from TRBV27 and TRBJ1-4; D might be TRBD1 (5 bases). Germline CDR1 MNHEY, CDR2 SMNVEV (reference sequence). The CDR3 is 13 residues long. V lost 3 bases, J lost 8 bases, and 10 bases lay in between. CDR3 region: CASSFRGIEKLFF. DNA for the CDR3: TGTGCCAGCAGTTTTAGGGGAATAGAAAAACTGTTTTTT. The full variable domain, in which reference TRBV27 and TRBJ1-4 provide the parts outside the CDR3, is EAQVTQNPRYLITVTGKKLTVTCSQNMNHEYMSWYRQDPGLGLRQIYYSMNVEVTDKGDVPEGYKVSRKEKRNFPLILESPSPNQTSLYFCASSFRGIEKLFFGSGTQLSVL.

This clone showed up just once. This chain connects TRBV28 to TRBJ2-1; D might be TRBD2 (6 bases). V lost 7 bases to trimming and J lost 0 bases, with 16 bases between them. The CDR3 loop spans 16 amino acids. CDR1 MDHEN and CDR2 SYDVKM come from the germline V gene. In DNA, the CDR3 is TGTGCCAGCATTCCCCTAATAGCGGCCTCCTACAATGAGCAGTTCTTC. It translates to CASIPLIAASYNEQFF.

The V call is TRBV14, the J call TRBJ1-2; perhaps TRBD1 as D (5 bases). This CDR3 region has 17 residues. Germline-derived CDR1 and CDR2 are SGHDN and FVKESK. The ends were cut back, 3 bases at V and 3 bases at J, with 20 bases in the middle. CDR3: CASSHGTLALRDYGYTF. CDR3 sequence (DNA): TGTGCCAGCAGCCACGGGACTCTCGCGCTGCGGGACTATGGCTACACCTTC.

This chain connects TRBV5-1 to TRBJ1-1; weak D call: TRBD1 (6 bases). CDR3 length equals 12 residues. Germline assignment: CDR1 SGHRS and CDR2 YFSETQ. The ends were cut back, 2 bases at V and 6 bases at J, with 8 bases in the middle. CDR3 loop: CASSFDRSEAFF. The CDR3, as DNA: TGCGCCAGCAGCTTTGACAGGTCTGAAGCTTTCTTT.

The rearrangement uses TRBV29-1 and TRBJ1-5; unclear D gene. The CDR3 runs to 13 residues. The germline gives CDR1 SQVTM, CDR2 ANQGSEA. Trimming removed 7 bases at V and 2 bases at J, with 12 bases between. This chain's CDR3 is CSAGDRGNQPQHF. The CDR3 DNA is TGCAGCGCGGGAGATAGGGGCAATCAGCCCCAGCATTTT.

The rearrangement uses TRBV27 and TRBJ1-2; 9 bases align to TRBD1. The CDR3 has 17 amino acids. The V segment lost 6 bases and the J segment 5 bases; nucleotides outside the gene matches: 16. Germline CDR1 reads MNHEY; CDR2 reads SMNVEV (reference sequence). The CDR3 nucleotides are TGTGCCAGCAGGGAGGAGGGACAGGGAAGCGTTAGTTATGGCTACACCTTC. Its translation is CASREEGQGSVSYGYTF.

To note about this clone: The junction departs from germline at one end; a sequencing error may be responsible. J is TRBJ2-3 and V is TRBV18, with TRBD2 identical over 10 bases. This CDR3 region has 14 residues. Germline CDR1 is KGHSH and CDR2 is LQKENI. The CDR3 DNA reads TGTGCCAGCTCACCCGTAGGGACTAGCGTTACGAAGAGTTTT. Its protein product is CASSPVGTSVTKSF.

The chain carries TRBV7-3 and TRBJ1-2; D not certain. CDR1 and CDR2 from the germline V gene are SGHTA and FQGTGA. V was trimmed by 4 bases and J by 2 bases, leaving 14 bases between them. This CDR3 comprises 15 residues. For the CDR3, the DNA is TGTGCCAGCAGCTCCCGCGGAGTCCCCAACTATGGCTACACCTTC. Translating it yields CASSSRGVPNYGYTF. Together with reference TRBV7-3 and TRBJ1-2, the CDR3 gives the full variable domain: GAGVSQTPSNKVTEKGKYVELRCDPISGHTALYWYRQSLGQGPEFLIYFQGTGAADDSGLPNDRFFAVRPEGSVSTLKIQRTERGDSAVYLCASSSRGVPNYGYTFGSGTRLTVV.

The sample holds one count of this clone. The gene calls are TRBV14 and TRBJ2-1, with D tentatively TRBD2 (5 bases). The V end lost 5 bases, the J end lost 10 bases, and 12 bases lay between the germline ends. This CDR3 has 12 amino acids. Per germline, CDR1 SGHDN and CDR2 FVKESK. The CDR3 reads CASSYGILEQFF. CDR3 nucleotides: TGTGCCAGCAGCTACGGGATTTTGGAGCAGTTCTTC.

This clone is a singleton in its sample. This rearrangement joins TRBV5-1 to TRBJ2-7; the D gene is possibly TRBD2 (6 bases). V was shortened by 4 bases and J by 6 bases, with 14 bases between the two germline ends. CDR3 size: 13 residues. Germline lookup yields CDR1 SGHRS and CDR2 YFSETQ. The chain's CDR3 is CASSPGEASEQYF. In DNA, the CDR3 is TGCGCCAGCAGCCCCGGGGAGGCCTCCGAGCAGTACTTC.

The chain carries TRBV7-6 and TRBJ2-7; 9 positions agree with TRBD2. V shed 0 bases, J shed 5 bases, and the junction held 5 bases outside the gene matches. Germline CDR1 SGHVS, CDR2 FNYEAQ. The CDR3 loop spans 15 amino acids. The CDR3 DNA follows: TGTGCCAGCAGCTTAGCGGCTAGCGGGAACCACGAGCAGTACTTC. It translates to CASSLAASGNHEQYF. The full variable domain, in which reference TRBV7-6 and TRBJ2-7 provide the parts outside the CDR3, is GAGVSQSPRYKVTKRGQDVALRCDPISGHVSLYWYRQALGQGPEFLTYFNYEAQQDKSGLPNDRFSAERPEGSISTLTIQRTEQRDSAMYRCASSLAASGNHEQYFGPGTRLTVT.

The rearrangement links TRBV2 to TRBJ2-7, with D unclear. The CDR3 has 15 residues. The germline gives CDR1 SNHLY, CDR2 FYNNEI. V was pared by 0 bases and J by 0 bases, with 9 bases between. CDR3 region: CASSEAKSSSYEQYF. CDR3 sequence (DNA): TGTGCCAGCAGTGAAGCGAAGTCTAGCTCCTACGAGCAGTACTTC.